This T cell receptor (beta chain) was sequenced for a study of T cells in Graves' hyperthyroidism and ophthalmopathy. Overall study results and limits: A median 6.5 months before onset, the model predicted ophthalmopathy.

Amplification targeted TCR beta CDR3 regions from RNA transcripts. RT-PCR in the first round (using the HTBI primer set) targeted the TCR CDR3. TCRdb redid the calling of the multiplex PCR reads with MiXCR, one entry per CDR3 protein. The sample consists of about 520,000 distinct CDR3 sequences, approximately 25% of them appearing once. The V gene's germline CDR1 is MGHDK and CDR2 SYGVNS. This CDR3 is built from 15 residues. The V gene lost 5 bases and the J gene lost 8 bases, with 19 bases spanning the gap. The table lists this clonotype with many counts. Its antigen remains unknown. The receptor was isolated from a young woman with Graves' ophthalmopathy. Sequenced material: blood. The chain has TRBV25-1 and TRBJ1-5; D unresolved. For the CDR3, the DNA is TGTGCCAGCAGTTCGGAAAAGACCTCAGGTGAGCCCCAGCATTTT. As protein: CASSSEKTSGEPQHF.